This T cell receptor (beta chain) was sequenced in a study of cytomegalovirus exposure and HLA in healthy donors. Deletions cut 0 bases from V and 9 bases from J, with 11 bases between. Germline V gives CDR1 LNHDA, CDR2 SQIVND (reference sequence). The CDR3 totals 13 residues. Repertoires were generated with immunoSEQ multiplex PCR, while TCRdb's copy carries only in-frame clones and drops some. The sample shows 150,000 to 180,000 clones, around nine tenths of them seen only once. V and J are TRBV19 and TRBJ1-1; possible D gene TRBD1, 6 bases. This TCR came from a man aged 18 to 29 in good health and CMV-seropositive. Material for sequencing was PBMCs. The CDR3 loop is CASSIDRGAQAFF. CDR3 in DNA: TGTGCCAGTAGTATAGACCGGGGGGCGCAAGCTTTCTTT. Drawing the rest from reference TRBV19 and TRBJ1-1, the complete variable domain is DGGITQSPKYLFRKEGQNVTLSCEQNLNHDAMYWYRQDPGQGLRLIYYSQIVNDFQKGDIAEGYSVSREKKESFPLTVTSAQKNPTAFYLCASSIDRGAQAFFGQGTRLTVV.